Below are 18 T cell receptor beta chains sequenced from a single sample in a study of blood T cell repertoires in COVID-19. The table came from immunoSEQ multiplex PCR; TCRdb's copy has only in-frame clones and leaves some out. The sample shows about 480,000 clones, 85% to 90% of them seen only once. Sequencing was carried out using PBMCs or T cells enriched from blood (not recorded which). Receptors were obtained from a woman in her thirties or forties who had recovered from COVID-19.

V and J are TRBV5-1 and TRBJ2-1; 9 nucleotides match TRBD2. Germline-derived CDR1 and CDR2 are SGHRS and YFSETQ. The V segment lost 1 base and the J segment 9 bases; nucleotides outside the gene matches: 8. The CDR3 sequence is 15 residues long. CDR3 loop: CASSLKLAGGGEQFF. Written as DNA, the CDR3 is TGCGCCAGCAGCTTGAAACTAGCGGGTGGGGGTGAGCAGTTCTTC.

V gene TRBV6-2 or TRBV6-3 combines with J gene TRBJ2-3; 12 bases match TRBD2. The J segment lost 2 bases and the V segment lost 6 bases, leaving 6 bases of the junction unmatched. The CDR3 spans 16 residues. Germline loops: CDR1 MNHEY, CDR2 SVGEGT. Here the CDR3 DNA reads TGTGCCAGCAGCGTAGGACTAGCGGGACCCACAGATACGCAGTATTTT. Protein product: CASSVGLAGPTDTQYF.

This clone was counted a few times. This chain joins TRBV27 and TRBJ2-1, with 8 bases identical to TRBD2. The CDR3 loop spans 16 amino acids. V gave up 4 bases and J gave up 3 bases; unmatched junction bases: 8. Germline values: CDR1 MNHEY, CDR2 SMNVEV (reference sequence). The CDR3 loop is CASSSLSGRSYNEQFF. As DNA, the CDR3 is TGTGCCAGCAGTTCACTCAGCGGGAGAAGCTACAATGAGCAGTTCTTC.

The rearrangement uses TRBV7-9 and TRBJ2-1, with D possibly being TRBD2 (6 bases). Germline CDR1 reads SEHNR; CDR2 reads FQNEAQ (reference sequence). The CDR3 sequence is 14 residues long. The CDR3 protein is CVVPGGLTYNEQFF. The CDR3 nucleotides are TGTGTCGTCCCCGGGGGACTGACTTACAATGAGCAGTTCTTC.

The rearrangement joins TRBV7-2 to TRBJ1-5; perhaps TRBD1 as D (5 bases). This CDR3 has 14 residues. Germline-derived CDR1 and CDR2 are SGHTA and FQGNSA. V shed 0 bases and J shed 9 bases, with 12 bases lying between them. The CDR3 spells CASSLAGEGLPQHF. The CDR3, as DNA: TGTGCCAGCAGCTTAGCAGGGGAGGGCCTGCCCCAGCATTTT.

This clone appeared a single time. CDR3 bases: TGTGCCAGCAGCGCAGCGGGATCTTTCTACGAGCAGTACTTC. Residues: CASSAAGSFYEQYF. The chain recombines TRBV5-6 with TRBJ2-7, with 7 bases matching TRBD2. Losses at the gene ends were 4 bases for V and 3 bases for J; bases not matched to a gene: 7. Germline V gives CDR1 SGHDT, CDR2 YYEEEE. This CDR3 is 14 amino acids long.

The chain combines TRBV4-3 with TRBJ2-5, with 7 bases identical to TRBD2. Looked up from germline, CDR1 is LGHNA and CDR2 is YSLEER. Losses at the gene ends were 0 bases for V and 3 bases for J; bases not matched to a gene: 13. There are 18 residues in the CDR3. CDR3: CASSQDLRPLAAEETQYF. The CDR3 nucleotides read TGCGCCAGCAGCCAAGATCTCCGGCCCCTAGCGGCCGAAGAGACCCAGTACTTC.

This chain links TRBV4-1 with TRBJ1-2; TRBD1 might be the D (6 bases). Germline CDR1 reads MGHRA; CDR2 reads YSYEKL. This CDR3 is 17 amino acids long. Trimming cost V 2 bases and J 4 bases, with 20 bases left between them. CDR3 DNA sequence: TGCGCCAGCAGCCAAACAGCTACGGGGGGCCAGATCTATGGCTACACCTTC. Encoded protein: CASSQTATGGQIYGYTF.

This chain joins TRBV6-5 and TRBJ2-7, with D uncertain. Germline-derived CDR1 and CDR2 are MNHEY and SVGAGI. This CDR3 spans 14 amino acids. Trimming pared 2 bases from V and 1 base from J, leaving 9 bases between. This CDR3 is CASSYDVRSYEQYF. The CDR3 DNA sequence: TGTGCCAGCAGTTACGATGTCAGGTCCTACGAGCAGTACTTC.

This clone occurred once. The genes are TRBV12-3 or TRBV12-4 and TRBJ1-1; D remains ambiguous. Trimming stripped 5 bases from V and 5 bases from J, with 6 bases between. The CDR3 has 11 amino acids. CDR3 coding DNA: TGTGCCAGCAGTGCTAATACTGAAGCTTTCTTT. This sequence encodes CASSANTEAFF.

Worth noting for this clone: One end of the junction fails to match germline, which may point to a read error. The rearrangement joins TRBV19 to TRBJ1-1; D possibly corresponds to TRBD1 (5 bases). This CDR3 has 13 amino acids. Germline V gene lookup returns CDR1 LNHDA and CDR2 SQIVND (reference sequence). CDR3 protein: CASSDSSGTEVFF. The CDR3 region has the DNA TGTGCCAGTAGTGACAGCTCGGGCACTGAAGTTTTCTTT.

This clone turned up a few times. This rearrangement joins TRBV7-2 to TRBJ1-4; D gene ambiguous. Trimming pared 6 bases from V and 0 bases from J, leaving 8 bases between. This CDR3 spans 14 amino acids. Germline CDR1 SGHTA, CDR2 FQGNSA. Here the CDR3 reads CASSFGATNEKLFF. Here the CDR3 DNA reads TGTGCCAGCAGTTTCGGTGCAACTAATGAAAAACTGTTTTTT.

The chain links TRBV6-5 to TRBJ2-7, with a weak D call TRBD2 (5 bases). Trimming cost V 8 bases and J 1 base, with 12 bases left between them. CDR3 size: 13 residues. From germline, CDR1 is MNHEY and CDR2 SVGAGI. As DNA, the CDR3 is TGTGCCAGCTCCCCAGCGGAGTCCTACGAGCAGTACTTC. It yields the protein CASSPAESYEQYF.

The chain has TRBV5-1 and TRBJ1-6; maybe TRBD1 (6 bases). The CDR3 runs to 18 residues. Germline V gene data show CDR1 as SGHRS and CDR2 as YFSETQ. Trimming cost V 4 bases and J 5 bases, with 22 bases left between them. The CDR3 DNA sequence: TGCGCCAGCAGCCCGGGGTTAATCCGGGACACACATAATTCACCCCTCCACTTT. It codes for CASSPGLIRDTHNSPLHF.

This clone has just a few counts. The chain couples TRBV7-8 to TRBJ1-5; a possible D gene is TRBD1 (6 bases). The CDR3 is 13 amino acids. Germline CDR1 and CDR2: SGHVS and FQNEAQ. Trimming removed 5 bases at V and 1 base at J, with 6 bases between. The CDR3 nucleotides read TGTGCCAGCAGCGGACAGAGCAATCAGCCCCAGCATTTT. Translating gives CASSGQSNQPQHF.

This chain uses TRBV4-1 with TRBJ1-3; D gene ambiguous. This CDR3 contains 16 residues. The germline CDR1 and CDR2 sequences are MGHRA and YSYEKL. V lost 0 bases and J lost 3, with 12 bases in between. This CDR3 reads CASSQDFPGGGNTIYF. The CDR3 nucleotides are TGCGCCAGCAGCCAAGACTTCCCGGGAGGTGGAAACACCATATATTTT.

Note on this clone: Compared with germline, one end of the junction differs, possibly owing to a read error. The CDR3 DNA follows: TGTGCCAGCAGCTTCGTGGGGACTAGCTCCTCCGAGCAGTACTTC. It is translated as CASSFVGTSSSEQYF. The chain uses TRBV11-2 and TRBJ2-7; 9 nucleotides match TRBD2. Looked up from germline, CDR1 is SGHAT and CDR2 is FQNNGV. The CDR3 runs to 15 residues.

A few counts support this clone. The chain combines TRBV5-1 with TRBJ2-7; D possibly corresponds to TRBD2 (5 bases). Trimming stripped 4 bases from V and 6 bases from J, with 14 bases between. The CDR3 spans 13 residues. Per germline, CDR1 SGHRS and CDR2 YFSETQ. CDR3 residues: CASSPEASTEQYF. In nucleotides, the CDR3 is TGCGCCAGCAGCCCGGAGGCATCAACCGAGCAGTACTTC.